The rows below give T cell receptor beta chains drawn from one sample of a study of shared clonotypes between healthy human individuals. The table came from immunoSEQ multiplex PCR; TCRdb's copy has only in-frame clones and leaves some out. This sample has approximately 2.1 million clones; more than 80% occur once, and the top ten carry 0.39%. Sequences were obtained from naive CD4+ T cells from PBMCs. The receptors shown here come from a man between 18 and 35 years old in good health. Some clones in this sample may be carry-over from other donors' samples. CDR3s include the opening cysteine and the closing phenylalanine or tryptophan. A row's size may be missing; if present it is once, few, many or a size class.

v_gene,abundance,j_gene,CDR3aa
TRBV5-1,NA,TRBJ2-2,CASSLSTVTGELFF
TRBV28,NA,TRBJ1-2,CASSLTRPSTGDGYTF
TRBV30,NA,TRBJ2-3,CAWRLTGSTDTQYF
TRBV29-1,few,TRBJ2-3,CSAILAPRGDTQYF
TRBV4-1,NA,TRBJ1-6,CASSQDDWSYNSPLHF
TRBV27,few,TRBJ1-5,CASSTQGRSNQPQHF
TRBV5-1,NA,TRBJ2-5,CASSSTSGLGGETQYF
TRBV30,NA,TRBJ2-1,CAWYGTNGNEQFF
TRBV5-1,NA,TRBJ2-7,CASSLYDGTYEQYF
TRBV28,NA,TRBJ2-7,CASSSPAGGIYEQYF
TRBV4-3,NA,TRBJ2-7,CASSPSRTSGSSSYEQYF